Shown below are 5 T cell receptor beta chains from a single sample sequenced in a study of blood T cell repertoires in COVID-19. This table comes from immunoSEQ multiplex PCR, and its TCRdb copy is limited to in-frame clones, with some not included. The profile shows about 150,000 clones, 86% of them singletons. The source material was PBMCs or T cells enriched from blood (not recorded which). Every receptor here comes from a man in his fifties or sixties who had recovered from COVID-19.

This sequence joins TRBV10-3 and TRBJ2-7; TRBD2 is a possible D gene (10 bases). The CDR3 has 20 amino acids. Germline V lookup: CDR1 ENHRY, CDR2 SYGVKD. Deletions cut 0 bases from V and 6 bases from J, with 30 bases between. The CDR3 sequence: CAISESGQGPLLAGLPEQYF. CDR3 DNA sequence: TGTGCCATCAGTGAGTCCGGACAGGGGCCATTACTAGCGGGACTCCCCGAGCAGTACTTC.

CDR3 sequence: CASSYGQGTDTQYF. The CDR3 DNA reads TGTGCCAGCAGCTATGGACAGGGCACAGATACGCAGTATTTT. This chain connects TRBV5-5 to TRBJ2-3; 7 positions match TRBD1. Germline trimming cut 3 bases from V and 1 base from J; bases unmatched to any gene: 2. The CDR3 sequence is 14 residues long. CDR1 and CDR2 (germline): SGHKS, YYEKEE (reference sequence).

The chain carries TRBV6-2 or TRBV6-3 and TRBJ2-3; 10 bases map to TRBD2. The CDR3 has 16 amino acids. V lost 5 bases, J lost 0 bases, and 5 bases stayed unmatched. The germline V gene has CDR1 MNHEY and CDR2 SVGEGT. CDR3 in amino acids: CASSPSSGGSTDTQYF. CDR3 sequence (DNA): TGTGCCAGCAGTCCATCTAGCGGGGGAAGCACAGATACGCAGTATTTT.

The chain uses TRBV27 and TRBJ1-1; D remains ambiguous. V was cut by 1 base and J by 1 base, with 7 bases left in between. The CDR3 is 14 amino acids. The germline V gene has CDR1 MNHEY and CDR2 SMNVEV (reference sequence). CDR3 sequence reads: CASSLWAGNTEAFF. The CDR3 bases are TGTGCCAGCAGTTTATGGGCCGGGAACACTGAAGCTTTCTTT.

The chain is built from TRBV6-2 or TRBV6-3 and TRBJ2-7, with TRBD1 matching over 10 bases. The CDR3 contains 14 residues. V dropped 6 bases and J dropped 4; count of bases not matched to a gene: 6. Germline CDR1 and CDR2: MNHEY and SVGEGT. CDR3 sequence reads: CASSPGQGYYEQYF. The CDR3 DNA follows: TGTGCCAGCAGCCCGGGACAGGGGTATTACGAGCAGTACTTC.